The 5 T cell receptor beta chains presented below share a single source sample, sequenced in a study of CD8+CD57+ T cells in acquired aplastic anemia listed by TCRdb under 2018. Sequenced using an Illumina HiSeq 2000. TCR beta VDJ combination and CDR3 sequence profiling used genomic DNA as the template. TCRdb reran the public reads through fastp at Q25 and MiXCR, keeping productive beta chains. Each CDR3 protein gets just one entry, which takes the most common genes and DNA from the rows behind it. Within this sample are 50,000 to 65,000 distinct CDR3 sequences, with around 60% of them counted one time only. The ten most abundant clones make up around 17% of the sample. Patients chosen for sequencing had shown expansion of CD8+CD57+ cells by flow cytometry. The specimen sequenced was sorted CD4+, CD8+, or CD8+CD57+ T cells (not recorded which) from PBMCs. The receptor set was obtained from a human donor with aplastic anemia.

The J gene is TRBJ2-4, the V gene TRBV24-1, with D hard to call. The CDR3 length is 10 residues. Germline V gene sequence: CDR1 KGHDR, CDR2 SFDVKD. V lost 5 bases to trimming and J lost 9 bases, with 4 bases between them. CDR3 sequence reads: CATSAGIQYF. In DNA form, the CDR3 reads TGTGCCACCAGTGCGGGCATTCAGTACTTC.

A note on this clonotype: The junction differs from germline at one of its ends, possibly a read error. V and J are TRBV6-2 or TRBV6-3 and TRBJ2-5; TRBD1 agrees at 10 bases. CDR1 and CDR2 (germline): MNHEY, SVGEGT. The CDR3 has 16 residues. This CDR3 is CASSYSGGTGEETQHF. The CDR3, as DNA: TGTGCCAGCAGTTACTCGGGAGGGACAGGGGAAGAGACCCAGCACTTC.

A few counts support this clonotype. This chain joins TRBV2 and TRBJ2-1; D is perhaps TRBD1 (5 bases). This CDR3 is built from 14 residues. V was shortened by 6 bases and J by 7 bases, with 16 bases between the two germline ends. The germline CDR1 and CDR2 sequences are SNHLY and FYNNEI. The CDR3 loop reads CASRLPGIDNEQFF. Here the CDR3 DNA reads TGTGCCAGCAGGTTGCCAGGGATCGATAATGAGCAGTTCTTC.

This clonotype was seen only a few times. A junction end diverges from the germline sequence, so it may reflect a read error. CDR3 nucleotides: TGTGCCAGCGCTCGAGGGGGAGTGAACGCTGAAGCTTTCTTT. It codes for CASARGGVNAEAFF. This chain joins TRBV12-3 or TRBV12-4 and TRBJ1-1; TRBD1 is a possible D gene (6 bases). The length of the CDR3 is 14 residues.

This clonotype has ten or more counts. The CDR3 nucleotides read TGCGCCAGCAGCCCTCCAGGGATTCAGCCCCAGCATTTT. Its translation: CASSPPGIQPQHF. The chain couples TRBV4-1 to TRBJ1-5, with a tentative D call TRBD1 (5 bases). Germline CDR1 is MGHRA and CDR2 is YSYEKL. This CDR3 has 13 amino acids. V was pared by 4 bases and J by 6 bases, with 10 bases between.